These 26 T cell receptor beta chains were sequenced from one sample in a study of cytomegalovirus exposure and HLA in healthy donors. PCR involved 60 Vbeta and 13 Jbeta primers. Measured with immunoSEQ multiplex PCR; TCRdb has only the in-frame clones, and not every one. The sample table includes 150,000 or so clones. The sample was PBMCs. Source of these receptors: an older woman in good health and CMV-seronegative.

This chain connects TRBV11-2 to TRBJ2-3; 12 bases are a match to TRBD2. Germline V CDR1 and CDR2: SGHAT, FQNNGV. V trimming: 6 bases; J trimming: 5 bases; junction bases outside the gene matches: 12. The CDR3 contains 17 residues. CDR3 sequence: CASRPKIGLAGLDTQYF. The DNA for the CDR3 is TGTGCCAGCAGACCAAAGATTGGACTAGCGGGATTAGATACGCAGTATTTT.

The CDR3 region is CATQGQLQETQYF. The CDR3 nucleotides read TGTGCCACCCAGGGGCAGTTACAAGAGACCCAGTACTTC. The V and J genes are TRBV5-8 and TRBJ2-5; perhaps TRBD1 as D (6 bases). Trimming took 9 bases from V and 2 from J, leaving 14 bases between them. The CDR3 is 13 residues long. The germline gives CDR1 SGHTS, CDR2 YDEGEE.

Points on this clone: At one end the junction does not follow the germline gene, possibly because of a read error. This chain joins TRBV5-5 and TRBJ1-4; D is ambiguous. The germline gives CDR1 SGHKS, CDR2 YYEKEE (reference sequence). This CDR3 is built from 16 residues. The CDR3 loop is CASNLLVTPTNEKLFF. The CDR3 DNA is TGTGCCAGCAACTTGCTGGTCACTCCAACTAATGAAAAACTGTTTTTT.

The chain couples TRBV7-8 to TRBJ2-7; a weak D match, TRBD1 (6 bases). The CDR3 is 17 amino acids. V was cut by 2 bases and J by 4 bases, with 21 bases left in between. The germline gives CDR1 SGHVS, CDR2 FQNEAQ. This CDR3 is CASSLSRLGAGSYEQYF. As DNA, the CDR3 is TGTGCCAGCAGCTTAAGTCGTTTGGGGGCAGGGAGTTACGAGCAGTACTTC.

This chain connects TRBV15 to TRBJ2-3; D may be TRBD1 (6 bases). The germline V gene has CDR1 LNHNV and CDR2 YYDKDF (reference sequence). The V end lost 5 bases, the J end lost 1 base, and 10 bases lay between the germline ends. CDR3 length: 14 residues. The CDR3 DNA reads TGTGCCACCAGCCGACGACAGGGCACAGATACGCAGTATTTT. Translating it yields CATSRRQGTDTQYF.

The CDR3 DNA sequence: TGTGCCAGCAGCTTGGCAGCGACCCAACCGGAGGACACCATATATTTT. Amino acids: CASSLAATQPEDTIYF. V usage is TRBV5-6 and J usage is TRBJ1-3; D remains unclear. This CDR3 has 16 amino acids. V lost 0 bases to trimming and J lost 8 bases, with 18 bases between them. Germline CDR1 and CDR2: SGHDT and YYEEEE. The entire variable domain, with the rest obtained from reference TRBV5-6 and TRBJ1-3, is as follows: DAGVTQSPTHLIKTRGQQVTLRCSPKSGHDTVSWYQQALGQGPQFIFQYYEEEERQRGNFPDRFSGHQFPNYSSELNVNALLLGDSALYLCASSLAATQPEDTIYFGEGSWLTVV.

DNA for the CDR3: TGCGCCAGCAGCTCGGGGGGGGGTCCGTACGAGCAGTACTTC. It is translated as CASSSGGGPYEQYF. The V and J genes are TRBV5-1 and TRBJ2-7, with 8 bases identical to TRBD2. The junction had 6 bases not matched to a gene; V was cut back by 3 bases and J by 4 bases. Germline CDR1 is SGHRS and CDR2 is YFSETQ. The length of the CDR3 is 14 residues.

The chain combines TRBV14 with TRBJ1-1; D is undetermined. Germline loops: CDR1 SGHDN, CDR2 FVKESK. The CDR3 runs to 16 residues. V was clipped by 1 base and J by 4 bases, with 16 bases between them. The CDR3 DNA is TGTGCCAGCAGCCAAGTTTTGTTATCGGCGGGCACTGAAGCTTTCTTT. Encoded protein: CASSQVLLSAGTEAFF.

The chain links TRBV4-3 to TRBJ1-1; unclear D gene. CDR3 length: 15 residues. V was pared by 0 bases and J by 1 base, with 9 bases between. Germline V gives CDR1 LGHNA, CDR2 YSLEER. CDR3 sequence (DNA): TGCGCCAGCAGCCAAGATTTGGGAGAGAACACTGAAGCTTTCTTT. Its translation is CASSQDLGENTEAFF.

CDR3: CASALFNSGIGEQYF. The CDR3 DNA is TGTGCTAGTGCCCTATTCAACTCGGGTATCGGCGAGCAGTACTTC. V is TRBV12-5 and J is TRBJ2-7; D is unresolved. Trimming removed 7 bases from V and 6 bases from J, with 22 bases in between. This CDR3 is built from 15 residues. Germline V gene data show CDR1 as LGHNT and CDR2 as FRNRAP.

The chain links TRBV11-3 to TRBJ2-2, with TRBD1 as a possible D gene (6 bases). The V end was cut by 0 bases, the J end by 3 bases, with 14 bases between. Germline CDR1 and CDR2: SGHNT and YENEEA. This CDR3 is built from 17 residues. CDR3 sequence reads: CASSLDPGGVYTGELFF. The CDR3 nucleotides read TGTGCCAGCAGCTTAGATCCTGGGGGCGTATACACCGGGGAGCTGTTTTTT.

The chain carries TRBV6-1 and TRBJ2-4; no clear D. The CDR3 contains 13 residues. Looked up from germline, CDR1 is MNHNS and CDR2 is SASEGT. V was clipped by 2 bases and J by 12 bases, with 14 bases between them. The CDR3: CASSERVKGSQYF. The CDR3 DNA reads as TGTGCCAGCAGTGAACGGGTCAAAGGCAGTCAGTACTTC.

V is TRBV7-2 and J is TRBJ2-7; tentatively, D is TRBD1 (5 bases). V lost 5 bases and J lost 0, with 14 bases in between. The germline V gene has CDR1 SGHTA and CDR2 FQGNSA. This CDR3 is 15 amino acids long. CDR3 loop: CASSRQGRGSYEQYF. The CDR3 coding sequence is TGTGCCAGCAGCCGCCAGGGAAGAGGCTCCTACGAGCAGTACTTC.

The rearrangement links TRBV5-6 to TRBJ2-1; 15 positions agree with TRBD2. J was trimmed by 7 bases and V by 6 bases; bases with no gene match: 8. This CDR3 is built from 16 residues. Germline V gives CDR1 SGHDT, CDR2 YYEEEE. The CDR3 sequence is CASIGLAGGKFNEQFF. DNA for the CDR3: TGTGCCAGCATCGGACTAGCGGGGGGGAAATTTAATGAGCAGTTCTTC.

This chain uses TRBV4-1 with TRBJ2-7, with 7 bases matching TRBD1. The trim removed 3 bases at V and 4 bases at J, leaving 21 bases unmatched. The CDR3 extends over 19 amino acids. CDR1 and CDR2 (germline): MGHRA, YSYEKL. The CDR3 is CASSQKDREGANRFYEQYF. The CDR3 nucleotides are TGCGCCAGCAGCCAGAAAGACAGGGAAGGGGCTAATCGCTTTTACGAGCAGTACTTC.

The chain's CDR3 is CASREVLAGELFF. The CDR3 region has the DNA TGTGCCAGCAGAGAGGTTCTCGCCGGGGAGCTGTTTTTT. The gene calls are TRBV2 and TRBJ2-2; D not certain. CDR3 length: 13 residues. CDR1 and CDR2 (germline): SNHLY, FYNNEI. The V gene lost 6 bases and the J gene lost 6 bases, with 11 bases spanning the gap.

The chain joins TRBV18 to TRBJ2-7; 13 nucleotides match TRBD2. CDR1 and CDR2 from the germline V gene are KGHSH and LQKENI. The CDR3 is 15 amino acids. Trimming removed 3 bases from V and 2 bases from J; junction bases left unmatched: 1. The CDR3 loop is CASSPGLAGTYEQYF. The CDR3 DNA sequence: TGTGCCAGCTCACCGGGACTAGCGGGAACCTACGAGCAGTACTTC. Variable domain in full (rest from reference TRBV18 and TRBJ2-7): NAGVMQNPRHLVRRRGQEARLRCSPMKGHSHVYWYRQLPEEGLKFMVYLQKENIIDESGMPKERFSAEFPKEGPSILRIQQVVRGDSAAYFCASSPGLAGTYEQYFGPGTRLTVT.

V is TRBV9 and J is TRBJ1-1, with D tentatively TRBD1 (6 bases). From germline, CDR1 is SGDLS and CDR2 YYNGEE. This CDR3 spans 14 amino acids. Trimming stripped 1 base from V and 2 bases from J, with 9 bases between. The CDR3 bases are TGTGCCAGCAGCGTAATTGGGGGCAACACTGAAGCTTTCTTT. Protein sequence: CASSVIGGNTEAFF. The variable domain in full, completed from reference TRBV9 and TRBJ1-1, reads DSGVTQTPKHLITATGQRVTLRCSPRSGDLSVYWYQQSLDQGLQFLIQYYNGEERAKGNILERFSAQQFPDLHSELNLSSLELGDSALYFCASSVIGGNTEAFFGQGTRLTVV.

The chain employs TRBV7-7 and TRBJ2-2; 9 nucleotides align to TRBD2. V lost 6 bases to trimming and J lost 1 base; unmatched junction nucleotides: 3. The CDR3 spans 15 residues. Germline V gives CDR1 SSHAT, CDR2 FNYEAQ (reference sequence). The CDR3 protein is CASSRTSVNTGELFF. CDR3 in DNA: TGTGCCAGCAGTAGGACTAGCGTGAACACCGGGGAGCTGTTTTTT.

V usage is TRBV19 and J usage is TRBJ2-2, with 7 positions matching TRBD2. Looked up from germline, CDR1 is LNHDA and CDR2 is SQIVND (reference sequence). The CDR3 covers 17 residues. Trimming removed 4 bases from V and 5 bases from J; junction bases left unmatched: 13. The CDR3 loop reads CASSTGWWRENTGELFF. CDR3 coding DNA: TGTGCCAGTAGTACCGGATGGTGGCGGGAGAATACCGGGGAGCTGTTTTTT. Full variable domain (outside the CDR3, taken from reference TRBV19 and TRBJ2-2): DGGITQSPKYLFRKEGQNVTLSCEQNLNHDAMYWYRQDPGQGLRLIYYSQIVNDFQKGDIAEGYSVSREKKESFPLTVTSAQKNPTAFYLCASSTGWWRENTGELFFGEGSRLTVL.

The CDR3 DNA reads TGTGCCAGTATTGCGCGGGGGGCCGGGGATACGCAGTATTTT. Translated, it gives CASIARGAGDTQYF. The chain combines TRBV19 with TRBJ2-3; TRBD2 matches 8 bases. Trimming cost V 7 bases and J 6 bases; bases outside gene matches: 9. Germline CDR1 reads LNHDA; CDR2 reads SQIVND (reference sequence). The CDR3 length is 14 residues.

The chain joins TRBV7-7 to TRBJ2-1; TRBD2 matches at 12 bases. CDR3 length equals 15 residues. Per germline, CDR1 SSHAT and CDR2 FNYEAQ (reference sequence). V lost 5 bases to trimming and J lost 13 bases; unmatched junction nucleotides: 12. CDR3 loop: CASSPSPSGGASQFF. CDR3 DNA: TGTGCCAGCAGCCCAAGTCCTAGCGGGGGGGCCAGCCAGTTCTTC.

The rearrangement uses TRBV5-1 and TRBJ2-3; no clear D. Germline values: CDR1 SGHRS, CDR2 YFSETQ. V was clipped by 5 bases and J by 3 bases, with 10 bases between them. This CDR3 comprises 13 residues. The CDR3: CASRPSATDTQYF. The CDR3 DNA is TGCGCCAGCAGACCTTCCGCGACAGATACGCAGTATTTT.

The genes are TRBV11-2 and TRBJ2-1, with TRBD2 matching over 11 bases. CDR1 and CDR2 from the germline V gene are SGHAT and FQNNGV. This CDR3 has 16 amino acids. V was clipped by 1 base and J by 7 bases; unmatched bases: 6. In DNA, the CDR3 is TGTGCCAGCAGCTTAGTATTTCGACTAGCGGGAAATGAGCAGTTCTTC. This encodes CASSLVFRLAGNEQFF.

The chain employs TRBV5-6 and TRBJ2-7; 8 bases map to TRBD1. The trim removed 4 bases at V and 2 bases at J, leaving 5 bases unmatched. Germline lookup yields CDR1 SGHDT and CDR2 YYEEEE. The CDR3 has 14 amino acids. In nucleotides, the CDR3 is TGTGCCAGCAGCCCCGGACAGGGTCCCTACGAGCAGTACTTC. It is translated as CASSPGQGPYEQYF.

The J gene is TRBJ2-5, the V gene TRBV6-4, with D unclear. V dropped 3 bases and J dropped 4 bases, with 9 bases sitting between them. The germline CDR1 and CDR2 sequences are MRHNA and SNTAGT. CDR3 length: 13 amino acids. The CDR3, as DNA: TGTGCCAGCAGTGAAAACTGGAGAGAGACCCAGTACTTC. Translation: CASSENWRETQYF.